These T cell receptor beta chains were read from a single sample in a study of OX40 agonist ivuxolimab in advanced cancers. Using immunoSEQ multiplex PCR, the repertoire was profiled, and TCRdb retains in-frame clones only, with some absent. Seen here are approximately 79,000 clones, approximately 87% observed once, and the top ten hold about 0.57%. This specimen consisted of CD4+ or CD8+ T cells sorted from blood, obtained in a trial of the OX40 agonist ivuxolimab. The receptors shown here come from an adult with an advanced solid tumor such as melanoma, head and neck, liver or kidney cancer. CDR3s include the opening cysteine and the closing phenylalanine or tryptophan. D genes are given only for firm matches. The listing skips clone size in some rows; elsewhere it reads once, few, many or a size class.

CDR3 length,J gene,clone size,V gene,D gene,CDR3 DNA,CDR3 protein
16,TRBJ1-3,.,TRBV19,.,TGTGCCAGTAGTCCAAGCACGAGGCTGGGTGGAAACACCATATATTTT,CASSPSTRLGGNTIYF
13,TRBJ2-3,.,TRBV27,.,TGTGCCAGCAGGCGGGGCCTAACAGATACGCAGTATTTT,CASRRGLTDTQYF
13,TRBJ1-1,.,TRBV6-1,.,TGTGCCAGCAGTGAAGCCAGGAACACTGAAGCTTTCTTT,CASSEARNTEAFF
14,TRBJ2-7,.,TRBV11-2,.,TGTGCCAGCAGACCCAGCGGAGCTTCGGGAGAGCAGTACTTC,CASRPSGASGEQYF
14,TRBJ2-3,.,TRBV6-6,TRBD2,TGTGCCAGCCGCCCTAGCGGGAGTTCAGATACGCAGTATTTT,CASRPSGSSDTQYF
14,TRBJ1-2,.,TRBV27,.,TGTGCCAGCAGTCGGCAGGCCGAACCCCTTGGCTACACCTTC,CASSRQAEPLGYTF
11,TRBJ1-1,.,TRBV7-8,.,TGTGCGGTTGGTCCGAACACTGAAGCTTTCTTT,CAVGPNTEAFF
15,TRBJ2-1,.,TRBV6-1,.,TGTGCCAGCAGTGAAGGCTCCTCTGGCCTCAATGAGCAGTTCTTC,CASSEGSSGLNEQFF
16,TRBJ1-1,.,TRBV19,.,TGTGCCAGTAGTATTGTGGTTGGAGGCGGAATCGTCGAAGCTTTCTTT,CASSIVVGGGIVEAFF
16,TRBJ1-6,.,TRBV7-2,.,TGTGCCAGCAGCTTAAAAAGGGGAGGCTATAATTCACCCCTCCACTTT,CASSLKRGGYNSPLHF
16,TRBJ1-4,.,TRBV5-6,TRBD1,TGTGCCAGCAGCTTGGACACCGGGACAGACGGCGAAAAACTGTTTTTT,CASSLDTGTDGEKLFF
15,TRBJ2-1,.,TRBV2,.,TGTGCCAGCAACCGACTCCTAACCCCATACAATGAGCAGTTCTTC,CASNRLLTPYNEQFF
13,TRBJ2-2,few,TRBV5-6,.,TGTGCCAGCAGCGTGACTATTACCGGGGAGCTGTTTTTT,CASSVTITGELFF
18,TRBJ2-7,.,TRBV5-1,TRBD2,TGCGCCAGCAGCCCTGGGACTAGCGGGCTCACACAACCCTACGAGCAGTACTTC,CASSPGTSGLTQPYEQYF
15,TRBJ2-5,.,TRBV19,TRBD1,TGTGCCAGTACCCAAACGACAGGGACCCAAGAGACCCAGTACTTC,CASTQTTGTQETQYF
16,TRBJ1-4,.,TRBV19,.,TGTGCCAGTATTGGAGTCGCGGGACGGTATAATGAAAAACTGTTTTTT,CASIGVAGRYNEKLFF
14,TRBJ2-2,.,TRBV5-1,TRBD2,TGCGCCAGCAGCCTGAATGGGGGGGCCGGGGAGCTGTTTTTT,CASSLNGGAGELFF
12,TRBJ2-4,.,TRBV7-9,TRBD1,TGTGCCAGCAGCCTCGAGGGACAGCGTCAGTACTTC,CASSLEGQRQYF
15,TRBJ2-5,.,TRBV5-1,TRBD2,TGCGCCAGCAGCCCCGGGACTAGCGGGGCTCGGGTCCAGTACTTC,CASSPGTSGARVQYF
13,TRBJ1-2,.,TRBV11-2,TRBD1,TGTGCCAGCAGCCAGGGACAGGGGTTTGGCTACACCTTC,CASSQGQGFGYTF
14,TRBJ1-2,.,TRBV5-1,.,TGCGCCAGCAGCTTGGACCTCGGACGGAGGGGCTACACCTTC,CASSLDLGRRGYTF
15,TRBJ2-7,.,TRBV7-3,TRBD2,TGTGCCAGCAGCCCCGACGCGGGAGGGTCCTACGAGCAGTACTTC,CASSPDAGGSYEQYF
15,TRBJ1-2,.,TRBV6-1,.,TGTGCCAGCATAGGCCCCTACAGGCTAGGCTATGGCTACACCTTC,CASIGPYRLGYGYTF
16,TRBJ2-6,.,TRBV6-6,.,TGTGCCAGCAGTTATACCCCAGAAGCTGGGGCCAACGTCCTGACTTTC,CASSYTPEAGANVLTF
14,TRBJ1-1,.,TRBV5-1,TRBD1,TGCGCCAGCAGCTTGGTCAGGGGGCTAACTGAAGCTTTCTTT,CASSLVRGLTEAFF
14,TRBJ1-5,.,TRBV6-6,TRBD1,TGTGCCAGCAGCCCCGGACAGGGGAATCAGCCCCAGCATTTT,CASSPGQGNQPQHF
15,TRBJ1-2,.,TRBV5-1,.,TGCGCCAGCAGCTTGGCCCCTCAGACACTCCATGGCTACACCTTC,CASSLAPQTLHGYTF
18,TRBJ1-3,.,TRBV21-1,.,TGTGCCAGCAGCAAAGGATGGAAGATTGACAGGGTTGGAAACACCATATATTTT,CASSKGWKIDRVGNTIYF
16,TRBJ1-1,.,TRBV2,.,TGTGCCAGCAGTGAAACCAGGGCGCAGTTTAACACTGAAGCTTTCTTT,CASSETRAQFNTEAFF
11,TRBJ1-1,.,TRBV6-1,.,TGTGCCAGCATAGACAGTACTAAAGCTTTCTTT,CASIDSTKAFF
15,TRBJ1-5,once,TRBV30,.,TGTGCCTGGTCCACCCTGGGGCTGTTCAATCAGCCCCAGCATTTT,CAWSTLGLFNQPQHF
14,TRBJ2-3,.,TRBV11-2,.,TGTGCCAGCTCCTTAGGGCCAGGCACAGATACGCAGTATTTT,CASSLGPGTDTQYF
14,TRBJ2-3,.,TRBV30,.,TGTGCCTGGAGTGTGCTGGGGAGCACAGATACGCAGTATTTT,CAWSVLGSTDTQYF
14,TRBJ1-2,.,TRBV7-2,.,TGTGCCAGCAGCATACGGGACGGGAACTATGGCTACACCTTC,CASSIRDGNYGYTF
13,TRBJ2-1,.,TRBV7-7,TRBD1,TGTGCCAGCAGCACCACAGGGGGCAATGAGCAGTTCTTC,CASSTTGGNEQFF
11,TRBJ2-1,.,TRBV29-1,.,TGCAGCGTTCGTAGCAGTGATGAGCAGTTCTTC,CSVRSSDEQFF
15,TRBJ1-6,.,TRBV4-3,.,TGCGCCAGCAGCCAAGATAGCGGGGTTGGTTCACCCCTCCACTTT,CASSQDSGVGSPLHF
16,TRBJ2-2,few,TRBV21-1,.,TGTGCCAGCAGCAAACCATCTACCTCTAACACCGGGGAGCTGTTTTTT,CASSKPSTSNTGELFF
16,TRBJ1-6,once,TRBV30,TRBD1,TGTGCCTGGAGTGGGGCAGGGGGCGCGGCGGGATCACCCCTCCACTTT,CAWSGAGGAAGSPLHF
14,TRBJ2-7,.,TRBV18,TRBD1,TGTGCCAGCTCACCGTACGAACAGGGGTACGAGCAGTACTTC,CASSPYEQGYEQYF
15,TRBJ1-1,.,TRBV13,TRBD1,TGTGCCAGCAGCCCCCTCGACAGGGACAACACTGAAGCTTTCTTT,CASSPLDRDNTEAFF
12,TRBJ2-3,few,TRBV2,.,TGTGCCAGCAGGAGACTTGCAGATACGCAGTATTTT,CASRRLADTQYF
12,TRBJ2-7,.,TRBV11-3,.,TGTGCCAGCAGCTCGGACAGCTACGAGCAGTACTTC,CASSSDSYEQYF
14,TRBJ1-1,.,TRBV11-3,TRBD1,TGTGCCAGCAGCTTGATAGGGGGCGAAACTGAAGCTTTCTTT,CASSLIGGETEAFF
13,TRBJ1-5,.,TRBV30,TRBD1,TGTGCCTGTAACAGGGGGCCCAATCAGCCCCAGCATTTT,CACNRGPNQPQHF
13,TRBJ1-1,.,TRBV6-5,.,TGTGCCAGCAGTTACGAAATGAACACTGAAGCTTTCTTT,CASSYEMNTEAFF
14,TRBJ1-5,.,TRBV30,.,TGTGCCTGGAGTGAAGGACAGTGGTGGATGCCCCAGCATTTT,CAWSEGQWWMPQHF
13,TRBJ1-1,.,TRBV18,.,TGTGCCAGCTCAAACAGGATGAACACTGAAGCTTTCTTT,CASSNRMNTEAFF
11,TRBJ2-1,.,TRBV18,TRBD1,TGTGCCAGCACAGGGGACAATGAGCAGTTCTTC,CASTGDNEQFF
13,TRBJ1-2,.,TRBV2,.,TGTGCCAGCAAGACAGGTGGATCATATGGCTACACCTTC,CASKTGGSYGYTF
15,TRBJ2-5,.,TRBV4-1,.,TGCGCCAGCAGCGCGGGACTCGCCTACCAAGAGACCCAGTACTTC,CASSAGLAYQETQYF
13,TRBJ2-3,.,TRBV7-2,.,TGTGCCAGCAGCTTGATAGCGCTAGATACGCAGTATTTT,CASSLIALDTQYF
15,TRBJ2-2,.,TRBV30,TRBD1,TGTGCCTGGAGTGTTGGGACAGGGGGCACCGGGGAGCTGTTTTTT,CAWSVGTGGTGELFF
13,TRBJ2-6,few,TRBV11-2,.,TGTGCCAGCAGCATCTCTGGGGCCAACGTCCTGACTTTC,CASSISGANVLTF
15,TRBJ1-5,.,TRBV6-5,.,TGTGCCAGCAGTTACTCGGCAGGCAGCAATCAGCCCCAGCATTTT,CASSYSAGSNQPQHF
14,TRBJ1-4,.,TRBV30,.,TGTGCCTGGAGTATTCGAGGCCCTTATGAAAAACTGTTTTTT,CAWSIRGPYEKLFF